This TCR beta chain was recorded in a study of T cell responses to AZD1222 COVID-19 vaccine. Concerning this clone: The target antigen is unknown.

Profiled with immunoSEQ multiplex PCR; TCRdb holds only in-frame clones, not every one. This sample carries fewer than 200,000 clones, around 90% of them seen once, and the ten largest clones take around 1%. Overall study results and limits: Donors skewed white British and female; clonal diversity was possibly underestimated.

The trim removed 5 bases at V and 1 base at J, leaving 1 base unmatched. This CDR3 has 13 amino acids. This chain uses TRBV12-3 or TRBV12-4 with TRBJ1-1; 7 positions agree with TRBD1. Sequenced here: peripheral blood, sampled 28 days after the second AZD1222 dose. The sequence came from an adult who received the AZD1222 COVID-19 vaccine. The CDR3 DNA sequence: TGTGCCAGCAGTGGGGACAGGAACACTGAAGCTTTCTTT. This gives the protein CASSGDRNTEAFF.